A single sample is the source of the 14 T cell receptor beta chains below, sequenced in a study of CD8 T cells in ankylosing spondylitis. No antigen has been assigned to these receptors. General study results and limits: Within ankylosing spondylitis blood, a TCR beta motif made up of several highly homologous variants appeared to be characteristic.

TCRdb re-called the 5' RACE reads through MiXCR, storing one row per CDR3 protein. The sample yields under 550,000 distinct CDR3 sequences, about 24% seen once. The sample was blood, either unsorted or a sorted T cell fraction (not recorded which). These TCRs come from a male donor with ankylosing spondylitis.

The chain uses TRBV12-3 or TRBV12-4 and TRBJ2-1; 13 bases fit TRBD2. The CDR3 has 13 amino acids. V gave up 2 bases and J gave up 14 bases; unmatched junction bases: 3. CDR3 sequence reads: CASSLSLAGGEFF. The CDR3 DNA reads as TGTGCCAGCAGTTTATCACTAGCGGGAGGGGAGTTCTTC.

This clonotype occurred a few times. V gene TRBV30 combines with J gene TRBJ1-2; D uncertain. Germline values: CDR1 GTSNPN, CDR2 SVGIG (reference sequence). Deletions cut 0 bases from V and 2 bases from J, with 7 bases between. This CDR3 comprises 13 residues. The CDR3 sequence is CAWSVNINYGYTF. The CDR3 bases are TGTGCCTGGAGTGTAAACATAAACTATGGCTACACCTTC.

The V and J genes are TRBV25-1 and TRBJ1-2; 9 positions match TRBD1. There are 12 residues in the CDR3. V was pared by 7 bases and J by 9 bases, with 6 bases of the junction left unmatched. Germline assignment: CDR1 MGHDK and CDR2 SYGVNS. CDR3 nucleotide sequence: TGTGCCAGCACTGTGGGACAGGGAAGCTACACCTTC. Translating it yields CASTVGQGSYTF.

J is TRBJ1-1 and V is TRBV29-1; 9 positions agree with TRBD1. CDR1 is SQVTM and CDR2 is ANQGSEA in the germline V gene. With 6 bases clipped from V and 7 bases from J, the junction kept 9 bases outside the gene matches. CDR3 length equals 13 residues. The CDR3 loop is CSVEKGQGGEAFF. The CDR3 coding sequence is TGCAGCGTGGAGAAGGGACAGGGCGGTGAAGCTTTCTTT. Filled out from reference TRBV29-1 and TRBJ1-1, the complete variable domain reads SAVISQKPSRDICQRGTSLTIQCQVDSQVTMMFWYRQQPGQSLTLIATANQGSEATYESGFVIDKFPISRPNLTFSTLTVSNMSPEDSSIYLCSVEKGQGGEAFFGQGTRLTVV.

This sequence joins TRBV27 and TRBJ1-5; TRBD1 aligns across 9 bases. The CDR3 sequence is 16 residues long. The trim removed 6 bases at V and 2 bases at J, leaving 8 bases unmatched. Germline V CDR1 and CDR2: MNHEY, SMNVEV (reference sequence). Written as DNA, the CDR3 is TGTGCCAGCAGGGGGACAGGGCCGCGTGGCAATCAGCCCCAGCATTTT. The encoded protein is CASRGTGPRGNQPQHF.

This clonotype was seen at least ten times. J is TRBJ1-1 and V is TRBV12-3 or TRBV12-4, with unresolved D. The CDR3 covers 12 residues. Trimming cost V 5 bases and J 2 bases, with 6 bases left between them. This CDR3 is CASSPQNTEAFF. Written as DNA, the CDR3 is TGTGCCAGCAGTCCACAAAACACTGAAGCTTTCTTT.

Only a few counts were recorded for this clonotype. This chain uses TRBV11-1 with TRBJ2-1; D is tentatively TRBD1 or TRBD2 (5 bases each). Trimming took 0 bases from V and 0 from J, leaving 6 bases between them. Germline CDR1 and CDR2: SGHAT and FQDESV (reference sequence). The CDR3 totals 15 residues. As DNA, the CDR3 is TGTGCCAGCAGCTTAGCGGGACCCTCCTACAATGAGCAGTTCTTC. It yields the protein CASSLAGPSYNEQFF.

This clonotype was seen more than once but under ten times. The chain carries TRBV20-1 and TRBJ2-1; a weak D match, TRBD2 (5 bases). The germline V and J ends were trimmed by 0 bases and 8 bases, with 14 bases remaining between them. The CDR3 is 14 amino acids. Germline CDR1 reads DFQATT; CDR2 reads SNEGSKA (reference sequence). This chain's CDR3 is CSARDKLGLDEQFF. CDR3 in DNA: TGCAGTGCTAGAGATAAACTAGGACTGGATGAGCAGTTCTTC.

The chain uses TRBV29-1 and TRBJ2-3; 11 bases agree with TRBD2. V lost 5 bases, J lost 6 bases, and 10 bases stayed unmatched. From germline, CDR1 is SQVTM and CDR2 ANQGSEA. The CDR3 is 15 residues long. CDR3 sequence reads: CSVYPGLADLDTQYF. CDR3 bases: TGCAGCGTTTACCCGGGACTAGCGGACCTGGATACGCAGTATTTT.

The chain employs TRBV5-1 and TRBJ1-1; D not certain. Germline V gene sequence: CDR1 SGHRS, CDR2 YFSETQ. V was clipped by 5 bases and J by 4 bases, with 12 bases between them. The CDR3 runs to 13 residues. The chain's CDR3 is CASSEGWGTEAFF. The CDR3 DNA sequence: TGCGCCAGCAGTGAAGGGTGGGGCACTGAAGCTTTCTTT.

The chain links TRBV5-1 to TRBJ2-3; a weak D match, TRBD1 (6 bases). CDR1 is SGHRS, CDR2 YFSETQ, per germline. The CDR3 spans 15 residues. Trimming shortened V by 5 bases and J by 2 bases, and 15 bases separated the two germline ends. The CDR3 region is CASRFGQITTDTQYF. The DNA for the CDR3 is TGCGCCAGCAGATTCGGACAGATTACCACAGATACGCAGTATTTT.

The rearrangement links TRBV5-1 to TRBJ2-1; D might be TRBD1 (6 bases). V lost 1 base and J lost 9, with 14 bases in between. CDR3 length: 14 residues. Germline values: CDR1 SGHRS, CDR2 YFSETQ. CDR3 sequence: CASSLLTGWVEQFF. Here the CDR3 DNA reads TGCGCCAGCAGCTTGTTAACAGGGTGGGTTGAGCAGTTCTTC. Together with reference TRBV5-1 and TRBJ2-1, the CDR3 gives the full variable domain: KAGVTQTPRYLIKTRGQQVTLSCSPISGHRSVSWYQQTPGQGLQFLFEYFSETQRNKGNFPGRFSGRQFSNSRSEMNVSTLELGDSALYLCASSLLTGWVEQFFGPGTRLTVL.

The V call is TRBV5-1, the J call TRBJ2-5, with D possibly matching TRBD2 (6 bases). The CDR3 is 16 residues long. Between the trimmed V and J ends, which lost 1 base and 2 bases, there was a span of 15 bases. CDR1 and CDR2 from the germline V gene are SGHRS and YFSETQ. The CDR3 sequence: CASSLRPTGGQETQYF. DNA for the CDR3: TGCGCCAGCAGCTTGCGTCCCACCGGAGGGCAAGAGACCCAGTACTTC.

This clonotype has a handful of counts. This rearrangement joins TRBV7-9 to TRBJ2-1, with 8 bases fitting TRBD2. The CDR3 extends over 16 amino acids. V gave up 3 bases and J gave up 6 bases; unmatched junction bases: 10. CDR1 and CDR2 from the germline V gene are SEHNR and FQNEAQ (reference sequence). The DNA of the CDR3 is TGTGCCAGCAGCTTTGGTGGCGGGAGGAGGGGCAATGAGCAGTTCTTC. Translated, it gives CASSFGGGRRGNEQFF.